The 30 T cell receptor beta chains listed next were all sequenced from one sample in a study of sequential checkpoint blockade in melanoma. Sequenced by immunoSEQ multiplex PCR; TCRdb stores in-frame clones only, minus some. This repertoire shows some 30,000 clones, about 89% found once; its top ten account for about 14%. Regarding treatment: randomized to nivolumab then ipilimumab (arm A) or the reverse (arm B). The material was CD8+ T cells sorted from blood (inferred from file names), obtained from a patient given nivolumab and ipilimumab in sequence. These receptors came from a human donor with melanoma.

V usage is TRBV28 and J usage is TRBJ1-1; D is possibly TRBD1 (5 bases). V was shortened by 5 bases and J by 1 base, with 8 bases between the two germline ends. This CDR3 region has 13 residues. Germline CDR1 reads MDHEN; CDR2 reads SYDVKM. The CDR3 spells CASSQTGNTEAFF. In nucleotides, the CDR3 is TGTGCCAGCAGTCAAACAGGGAACACTGAAGCTTTCTTT.

This chain links TRBV6-1 with TRBJ1-2; TRBD1 might be the D (5 bases). This CDR3 has 14 residues. Trimming cost V 3 bases and J 4 bases, with 12 bases left between them. Germline CDR1 reads MNHNS; CDR2 reads SASEGT. CDR3 residues: CASSDRVWGYGYTF. The CDR3 coding sequence is TGTGCCAGCAGTGACAGGGTGTGGGGCTATGGCTACACCTTC.

The chain recombines TRBV9 with TRBJ1-2; unclear D gene. The germline gives CDR1 SGDLS, CDR2 YYNGEE. CDR3 size: 15 residues. The ends were cut back, 4 bases at V and 4 bases at J, with 17 bases in the middle. CDR3 region: CASSPKTGGSYGYTF. The CDR3 DNA sequence: TGTGCCAGCAGCCCCAAGACGGGCGGGTCCTATGGCTACACCTTC.

A remark on this clone: Other DNA sequences of this sample code for an identical CDR3. V usage is TRBV6-5 and J usage is TRBJ2-1, with D perhaps TRBD2 (5 bases). V was shortened by 0 bases and J by 4 bases, with 7 bases between the two germline ends. This CDR3 comprises 14 residues. Germline V lookup: CDR1 MNHEY, CDR2 SVGAGI. CDR3 in amino acids: CASSYSDSYNEQFF. The CDR3 DNA sequence: TGTGCCAGCAGTTACTCGGACTCATACAATGAGCAGTTCTTC.

Sample share makes this clone large. The chain links TRBV7-2 to TRBJ1-3, with a weak D call TRBD1 (6 bases). V was clipped by 1 base and J by 2 bases, with 12 bases between them. The CDR3 is 16 amino acids. The germline gives CDR1 SGHTA, CDR2 FQGNSA. The CDR3 nucleotides read TGTGCCAGCAGCTTAGTGGGGGCCGCTGCTGGAAACACCATATATTTT. Residues: CASSLVGAAAGNTIYF.

This chain joins TRBV28 and TRBJ1-5, with a tentative D call TRBD1 (5 bases). CDR1 and CDR2 from the germline V gene are MDHEN and SYDVKM. V gave up 6 bases and J gave up 2 bases, with 14 bases separating them. This CDR3 region has 15 residues. Here the CDR3 reads CASSLGPGGNQPQHF. As DNA, the CDR3 is TGTGCCAGCAGCCTAGGCCCGGGGGGCAATCAGCCCCAGCATTTT.

The chain has TRBV29-1 and TRBJ1-3; D is possibly TRBD1 (6 bases). Germline CDR1 is SQVTM and CDR2 is ANQGSEA. The V end was cut by 0 bases, the J end by 3 bases, with 6 bases between. The CDR3 has 13 residues. CDR3 bases: TGCAGCGTTGAAGACAGGGGTGGAAACACCATATATTTT. Protein product: CSVEDRGGNTIYF.

This chain links TRBV6-1 with TRBJ2-2, with 11 bases matching TRBD1. With V trimmed by 7 bases and J by 4 bases, 5 bases remained unmatched. There are 15 residues in the CDR3. Germline CDR1 reads MNHNS; CDR2 reads SASEGT. CDR3 in DNA: TGTGCCAGCATTCTTGGGACAGGGGGCACCGGGGAGCTGTTTTTT. This sequence encodes CASILGTGGTGELFF.

V and J are TRBV7-3 and TRBJ2-1; TRBD2 agrees at 9 bases. The germline gives CDR1 SGHTA, CDR2 FQGTGA. The V segment lost 2 bases and the J segment 3 bases; nucleotides outside the gene matches: 2. This CDR3 is built from 15 residues. CDR3 nucleotides: TGTGCCAGCAGCTTATTAGCGGGAGTCTACAATGAGCAGTTCTTC. This gives the protein CASSLLAGVYNEQFF.

The V and J genes are TRBV4-3 and TRBJ2-1; D is perhaps TRBD2 (6 bases). This CDR3 contains 16 residues. The V gene's germline CDR1 is LGHNA and CDR2 YSLEER. The germline V and J ends were trimmed by 2 bases and 6 bases, with 17 bases remaining between them. As DNA, the CDR3 is TGCGCCAGCAGCCAAAATTCGCTAGCGTTTTTCAATGAGCAGTTCTTC. This gives the protein CASSQNSLAFFNEQFF.

This clone was recorded only once. The chain carries TRBV6-5 and TRBJ2-1, with 9 bases identical to TRBD1. CDR3 length equals 15 residues. After removal of 6 bases from V and 6 bases from J, the junction contained 9 bases not matched to a gene. The germline gives CDR1 MNHEY, CDR2 SVGAGI. CDR3 in DNA: TGTGCCAGCAGACTCGGGACAGGGATTGTCAATGAGCAGTTCTTC. The encoded protein is CASRLGTGIVNEQFF.

The chain links TRBV6-5 to TRBJ2-7, with a weak D call TRBD1 (5 bases). This CDR3 has 15 residues. Germline loops: CDR1 MNHEY, CDR2 SVGAGI. Trimming took 4 bases from V and 2 from J, leaving 15 bases between them. The CDR3 DNA reads TGTGCCAGCAGTTCTCCCCAGACAGTAACCTACGAGCAGTACTTC. Its translation: CASSSPQTVTYEQYF.

The genes are TRBV13 and TRBJ2-3, with 7 bases lining up with TRBD1. The CDR3 extends over 13 amino acids. Germline trimming cut 4 bases from V and 6 bases from J; bases unmatched to any gene: 4. Looked up from germline, CDR1 is PRHDT and CDR2 is FYEKMQ (reference sequence). As DNA, the CDR3 is TGTGCCAGCAGCTCGACAGGGTGGGATACGCAGTATTTT. It translates to CASSSTGWDTQYF.

The rearrangement joins TRBV7-9 to TRBJ2-1, with 9 bases lining up with TRBD2. The CDR3 loop spans 16 amino acids. CDR1 and CDR2 (germline): SEHNR, FQNEAQ (reference sequence). The V and J ends lost 1 base and 2 bases, in that order; junction bases with no gene match: 3. CDR3 loop: CASSLVGGRAYNEQFF. CDR3 DNA: TGTGCCAGCAGCTTAGTGGGCGGGAGGGCCTACAATGAGCAGTTCTTC.

The V gene is TRBV27, the J gene TRBJ2-7, with TRBD2 identical over 7 bases. V was clipped by 2 bases and J by 7 bases; unmatched bases: 11. CDR3 length: 15 residues. Germline loops: CDR1 MNHEY, CDR2 SMNVEV (reference sequence). For the CDR3, the DNA is TGTGCCAGCAGTTTAACAAGGACTAGTCTAGGGGAGCAGTACTTC. Amino acid sequence: CASSLTRTSLGEQYF.

In this sample, this clone turned up once. The V gene is TRBV11-3, the J gene TRBJ2-7, with TRBD2 identical over 8 bases. The junction had 14 bases not matched to a gene; V was cut back by 6 bases and J by 7 bases. The CDR3 has 15 amino acids. In germline, CDR1 is SGHNT, CDR2 YENEEA. CDR3 in DNA: TGTGCCAGCAGTCCCGGGACTAGTGCCTTTGGAGAGCAGTACTTC. This translates into CASSPGTSAFGEQYF.

This chain joins TRBV13 and TRBJ2-4; 11 nucleotides line up with TRBD2. V gave up 5 bases and J gave up 4 bases; unmatched junction bases: 4. Germline assignment: CDR1 PRHDT and CDR2 FYEKMQ (reference sequence). The CDR3 extends over 15 amino acids. The DNA of the CDR3 is TGTGCCAGCAGCCCCGGGACTAGCGGAAAAAACATTCAGTACTTC. It is translated as CASSPGTSGKNIQYF. The full variable domain, completed using reference TRBV13 and TRBJ2-4, is AAGVIQSPRHLIKEKRETATLKCYPIPRHDTVYWYQQGPGQDPQFLISFYEKMQSDKGSIPDRFSAQQFSDYHSELNMSSLELGDSALYFCASSPGTSGKNIQYFGAGTRLSVL.

V and J are TRBV19 and TRBJ1-2; maybe TRBD1 (5 bases). There are 14 residues in the CDR3. Germline CDR1 reads LNHDA; CDR2 reads SQIVND (reference sequence). Trimming stripped 5 bases from V and 4 bases from J, with 14 bases between. CDR3 sequence (DNA): TGTGCCAGTAGTCCGTTTTGGGGCAGCTATGGCTACACCTTC. This gives the protein CASSPFWGSYGYTF.

The rearrangement joins TRBV25-1 to TRBJ2-1, with 9 positions matching TRBD1. The V segment lost 0 bases and the J segment 10 bases; nucleotides outside the gene matches: 4. The CDR3 totals 14 residues. The germline CDR1 and CDR2 sequences are MGHDK and SYGVNS. DNA of the CDR3: TGTGCCAGCAGTGAATATCCCGGGACAGGGGAGCAGTTCTTC. It is translated as CASSEYPGTGEQFF. The entire variable domain, with the rest obtained from reference TRBV25-1 and TRBJ2-1, is as follows: EADIYQTPRYLVIGTGKKITLECSQTMGHDKMYWYQQDPGMELHLIHYSYGVNSTEKGDLSSESTVSRIRTEHFPLTLESARPSHTSQYLCASSEYPGTGEQFFGPGTRLTVL.

With regard to this clone: Compared with germline, one end of the junction differs, possibly owing to a read error. The chain carries TRBV7-7 and TRBJ1-5, with 7 positions matching TRBD1. CDR1 SSHAT and CDR2 FNYEAQ come from the germline V gene (reference sequence). CDR3 length: 15 residues. CDR3 protein: CASSLVRGRNQPQHF. For the CDR3, the DNA is TGTGCTAGCAGCTTAGTTAGGGGGCGTAATCAGCCCCAGCATTTT.

This clone came up a few times. The genes are TRBV7-2 and TRBJ1-5, with D maybe TRBD1 (5 bases). This CDR3 contains 13 residues. Trimming pared 1 base from V and 6 bases from J, leaving 7 bases between. In germline, CDR1 is SGHTA, CDR2 FQGNSA. Here the CDR3 reads CASSLGGGQPQHF. CDR3 coding DNA: TGTGCCAGCAGCTTAGGGGGGGGTCAGCCCCAGCATTTT.

The chain uses TRBV9 and TRBJ2-7; no clear D gene. Per the germline V gene, CDR1 is SGDLS and CDR2 is YYNGEE. This CDR3 is built from 12 residues. Trimming shortened V by 4 bases and J by 4 bases, and 9 bases separated the two germline ends. DNA for the CDR3: TGTGCCAGCAGCAACGAGGAGTACGAGCAGTACTTC. Translating gives CASSNEEYEQYF.

This clone was detected only once. The rearrangement joins TRBV5-8 to TRBJ1-5; D gene unclear. The germline gives CDR1 SGHTS, CDR2 YDEGEE. The CDR3 contains 18 residues. Trimming took off 0 bases at V and 1 base at J, with 17 bases between the two ends. CDR3 region: CASSLGLGGFGSNQPQHF. The CDR3 DNA reads as TGTGCCAGCAGCTTGGGTCTTGGAGGGTTTGGGAGCAATCAGCCCCAGCATTTT.

V usage is TRBV5-1 and J usage is TRBJ2-1; 8 bases fit TRBD1. The CDR3 loop spans 17 amino acids. Germline CDR1 is SGHRS and CDR2 is YFSETQ. Trimming at V came to 4 bases and at J to 7 bases, leaving 16 bases not matched to a gene. CDR3 nucleotide sequence: TGCGCCAGCAGCCCCTACCCAGGACAGGGAGGTCGGAATGAGCAGTTCTTC. Translated, it gives CASSPYPGQGGRNEQFF.

In nucleotides, the CDR3 is TGTGCCAGCAGCCAAGCCACTAGCGGGTACAATGAGCAGTTCTTC. Amino acids: CASSQATSGYNEQFF. The gene calls are TRBV4-2 and TRBJ2-1; 9 positions match TRBD2. V lost 1 base and J lost 4; bases outside the gene matches: 2. Germline V gives CDR1 LGHNA, CDR2 YNFKEQ. The CDR3 has 15 residues.

The chain is built from TRBV13 and TRBJ2-2; TRBD2 agrees at 8 bases. CDR1 PRHDT and CDR2 FYEKMQ come from the germline V gene (reference sequence). The trim removed 4 bases at V and 0 bases at J, leaving 1 base unmatched. This CDR3 comprises 15 residues. CDR3: CASSSRGANTGELFF. The CDR3 region has the DNA TGTGCCAGCAGCTCGCGGGGGGCGAACACCGGGGAGCTGTTTTTT.

The chain couples TRBV6-5 to TRBJ2-7; tentative D call: TRBD1 (6 bases). V lost 0 bases, J lost 0 bases, and 12 bases lay in between. There are 16 residues in the CDR3. Germline V lookup: CDR1 MNHEY, CDR2 SVGAGI. CDR3 in DNA: TGTGCCAGCAGTTACTCGACAGGTCTCCACTCCTACGAGCAGTACTTC. Residues: CASSYSTGLHSYEQYF.

V and J are TRBV28 and TRBJ1-5; 10 bases agree with TRBD1. J was trimmed by 6 bases and V by 5 bases; bases with no gene match: 7. Germline values: CDR1 MDHEN, CDR2 SYDVKM. The CDR3 contains 15 residues. The CDR3 DNA reads TGTGCCAGCAGTACGGGACAGGGGTCTGGTCAGCCCCAGCATTTT. Its translation: CASSTGQGSGQPQHF.

This clone was observed a few times. The chain is built from TRBV6-4 and TRBJ1-5, with TRBD1 matching over 11 bases. Trimming took 0 bases from V and 4 from J; bases not matched to a gene: 2. The CDR3 covers 16 residues. The germline gives CDR1 MRHNA, CDR2 SNTAGT. Here the CDR3 reads CASSDSGDRGNQPQHF. CDR3 nucleotides: TGTGCCAGCAGTGACTCGGGGGACAGGGGGAATCAGCCCCAGCATTTT.

V usage is TRBV7-2 and J usage is TRBJ2-7; D is unresolved. This CDR3 has 13 amino acids. The V gene's germline CDR1 is SGHTA and CDR2 FQGNSA. Trimming took off 1 base at V and 2 bases at J, with 6 bases between the two ends. The CDR3 spells CASSLDPAYEQYF. In DNA, the CDR3 is TGTGCCAGCAGCTTAGATCCAGCCTACGAGCAGTACTTC.